The T cell receptor (beta chain) described here comes from a study of cytomegalovirus exposure and HLA in healthy donors. Study-wide results and caveats: Cytomegalovirus status was reportedly diagnosed by the classifier with high sensitivity and specificity. According to a subsequent analysis, TCR clusters identified in the first cohort showed a tendency to co-occur across the 100 to 150 validation repertoires.

About this clone itself: What it recognizes is unknown.

The junction had 10 bases not matched to a gene; V was cut back by 4 bases and J by 8 bases. Germline loops: CDR1 LNHDA, CDR2 SQIVND (reference sequence). The CDR3 spans 14 residues. Libraries were prepared by immunoSEQ multiplex PCR; TCRdb keeps only in-frame clonotypes and omits some of them. Found here are more than 130,000 clones, roughly 88% of them singletons; the top ten hold 7.5% to 8.5%. The chain has TRBV19 and TRBJ1-2; 7 bases are shared with TRBD1. Sequencing was done on a sample of PBMCs. The TCR was taken from a woman aged 18-35 years in good health and CMV-seropositive. The CDR3 region is CASSNRDRLYGYTF. For the CDR3, the DNA is TGTGCCAGTAGTAACCGGGACAGATTGTACGGCTACACCTTC.